This T cell receptor (beta chain) came from a study of T-cell memory formation after mild COVID-19. At the level of the study: Clustering of TCRs was largely donor specific. General study points: A subset of responding clones appeared in pre-infection memory, suggesting cross-reactive memory joined. The second-wave clones peaking on day 37 were not confirmed as SARS-CoV-2-specific.

Worth noting for this clonotype: Its antigen remains unknown.

The CDR3 is made up of 15 amino acids. After removal of 2 bases from V and 6 bases from J, the junction contained 9 bases not matched to a gene. CDR1 LNHNV and CDR2 YYDKDF come from the germline V gene (reference sequence). TCRalpha and TCRbeta libraries used 5'RACE with constant-segment primers and UMIs. Each CDR3 protein is one row after TCRdb ran MiXCR on the 5' RACE reads. The table includes roughly 450,000 distinct CDR3 sequences, over 15% detected once. The origin of this receptor is an adult woman who had mild COVID-19 (a few samples of this study predate the infection). Cell type and time point are not known. Sequenced: PBMCs or a T cell subset sorted from them (not recorded which). J is TRBJ2-7 and V is TRBV15; the match to TRBD1 covers 8 bases. The CDR3, as DNA: TGTGCCACCAGCAGACCGCAGGGGGCTGGGGCCGAGCAGTACTTC. This gives the protein CATSRPQGAGAEQYF.